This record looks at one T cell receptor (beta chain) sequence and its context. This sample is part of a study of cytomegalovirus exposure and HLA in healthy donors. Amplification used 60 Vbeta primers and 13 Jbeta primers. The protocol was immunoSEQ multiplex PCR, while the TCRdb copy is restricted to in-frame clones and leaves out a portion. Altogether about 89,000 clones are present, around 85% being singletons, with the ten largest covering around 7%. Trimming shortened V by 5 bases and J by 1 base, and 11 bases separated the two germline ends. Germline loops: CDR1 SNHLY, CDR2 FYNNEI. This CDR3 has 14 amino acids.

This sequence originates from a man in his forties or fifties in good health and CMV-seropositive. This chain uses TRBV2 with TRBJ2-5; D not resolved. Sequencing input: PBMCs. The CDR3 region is CASSPRQVQETQYF. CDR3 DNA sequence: TGTGCCAGCAGTCCCAGGCAGGTCCAAGAGACCCAGTACTTC.